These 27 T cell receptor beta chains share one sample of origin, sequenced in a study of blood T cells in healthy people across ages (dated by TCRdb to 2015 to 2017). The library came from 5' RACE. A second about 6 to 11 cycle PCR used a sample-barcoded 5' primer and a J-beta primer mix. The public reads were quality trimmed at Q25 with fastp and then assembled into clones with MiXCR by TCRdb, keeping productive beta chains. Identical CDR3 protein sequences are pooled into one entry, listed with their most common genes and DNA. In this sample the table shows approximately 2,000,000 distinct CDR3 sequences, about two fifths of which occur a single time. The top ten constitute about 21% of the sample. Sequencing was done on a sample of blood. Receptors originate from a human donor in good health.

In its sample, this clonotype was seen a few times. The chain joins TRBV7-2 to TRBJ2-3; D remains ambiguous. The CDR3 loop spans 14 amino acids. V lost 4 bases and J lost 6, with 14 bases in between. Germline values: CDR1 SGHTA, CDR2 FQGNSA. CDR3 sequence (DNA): TGTGCCAGCAGCTCTAACCGTGGAGCGGATACGCAGTATTTT. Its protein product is CASSSNRGADTQYF.

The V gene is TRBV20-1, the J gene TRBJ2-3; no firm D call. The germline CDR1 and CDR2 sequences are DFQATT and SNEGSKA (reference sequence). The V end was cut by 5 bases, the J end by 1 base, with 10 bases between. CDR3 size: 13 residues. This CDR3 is CSAPMGGTDTQYF. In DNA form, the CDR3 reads TGCAGTGCTCCCATGGGTGGCACAGATACGCAGTATTTT.

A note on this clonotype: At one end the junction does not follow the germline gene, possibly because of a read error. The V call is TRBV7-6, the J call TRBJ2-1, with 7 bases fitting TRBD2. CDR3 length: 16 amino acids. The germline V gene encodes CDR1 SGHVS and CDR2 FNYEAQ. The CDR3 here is CASSLHSASGYNAQFF. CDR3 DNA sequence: TGTGCCAGCAGCCTCCACAGTGCTAGCGGATACAATGCGCAGTTCTTC.

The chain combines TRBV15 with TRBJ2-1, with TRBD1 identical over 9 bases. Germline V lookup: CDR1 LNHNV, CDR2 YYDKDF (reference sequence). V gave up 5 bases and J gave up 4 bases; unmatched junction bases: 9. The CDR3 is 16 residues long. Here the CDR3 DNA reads TGTGCCACCAGCTACTCCGGGACAGGGATATACAATGAGCAGTTCTTC. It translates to CATSYSGTGIYNEQFF. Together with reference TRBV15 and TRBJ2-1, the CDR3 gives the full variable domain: DAMVIQNPRYQVTQFGKPVTLSCSQTLNHNVMYWYQQKSSQAPKLLFHYYDKDFNNEADTPDNFQSRRPNTSFCFLDIRSPGLGDTAMYLCATSYSGTGIYNEQFFGPGTRLTVL.

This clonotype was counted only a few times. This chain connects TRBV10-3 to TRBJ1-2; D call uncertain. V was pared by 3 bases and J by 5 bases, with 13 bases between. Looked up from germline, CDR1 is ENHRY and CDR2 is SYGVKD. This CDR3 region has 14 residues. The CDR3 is CAISDSRSQYGYTF. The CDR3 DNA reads TGTGCCATCAGTGACTCTAGGTCACAGTATGGCTACACCTTC.

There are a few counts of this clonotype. CDR3 residues: CASSRTDIATNEKLFF. The CDR3, as DNA: TGTGCCAGCAGCCGAACGGACATAGCAACTAATGAAAAACTGTTTTTT. The V call is TRBV9, the J call TRBJ1-4; D is possibly TRBD1 (5 bases). Trimming cost V 4 bases and J 0 bases, with 13 bases left between them. The germline V gene encodes CDR1 SGDLS and CDR2 YYNGEE. This CDR3 has 16 amino acids.

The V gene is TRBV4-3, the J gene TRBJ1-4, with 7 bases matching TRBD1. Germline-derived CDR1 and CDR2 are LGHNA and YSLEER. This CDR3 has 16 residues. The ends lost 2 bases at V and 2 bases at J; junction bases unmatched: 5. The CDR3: CASSQSRGQTNEKLFF. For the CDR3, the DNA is TGCGCCAGCAGCCAATCGAGGGGACAGACTAATGAAAAACTGTTTTTT.

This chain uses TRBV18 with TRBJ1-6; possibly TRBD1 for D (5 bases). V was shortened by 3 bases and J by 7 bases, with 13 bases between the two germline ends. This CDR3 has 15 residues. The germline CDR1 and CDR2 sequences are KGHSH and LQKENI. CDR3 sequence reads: CASSPTGTGNSPLHF. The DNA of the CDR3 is TGTGCCAGCTCACCTACCGGGACGGGGAATTCACCCCTCCACTTT.

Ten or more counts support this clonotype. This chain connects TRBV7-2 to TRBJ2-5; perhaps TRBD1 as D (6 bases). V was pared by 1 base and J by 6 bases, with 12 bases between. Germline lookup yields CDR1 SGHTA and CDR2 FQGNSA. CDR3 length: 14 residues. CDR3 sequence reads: CASSLVGRGKTQYF. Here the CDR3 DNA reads TGTGCCAGCAGCTTAGTGGGCAGGGGAAAGACCCAGTACTTC.

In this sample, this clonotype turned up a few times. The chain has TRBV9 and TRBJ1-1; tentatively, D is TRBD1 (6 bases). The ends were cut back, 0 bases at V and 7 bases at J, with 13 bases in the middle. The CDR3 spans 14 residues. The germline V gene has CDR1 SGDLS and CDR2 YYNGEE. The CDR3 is CASSVVGGSGEAFF. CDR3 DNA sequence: TGTGCCAGCAGCGTAGTAGGGGGTTCGGGTGAAGCTTTCTTT.

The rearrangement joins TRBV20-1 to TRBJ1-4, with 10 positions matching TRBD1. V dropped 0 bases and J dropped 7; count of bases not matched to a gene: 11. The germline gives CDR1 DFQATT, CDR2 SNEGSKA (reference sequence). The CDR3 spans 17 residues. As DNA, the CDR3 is TGCAGTGCTAGAGACCGGGACAGGGGCTATCGGGGTGAAAAACTGTTTTTT. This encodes CSARDRDRGYRGEKLFF.

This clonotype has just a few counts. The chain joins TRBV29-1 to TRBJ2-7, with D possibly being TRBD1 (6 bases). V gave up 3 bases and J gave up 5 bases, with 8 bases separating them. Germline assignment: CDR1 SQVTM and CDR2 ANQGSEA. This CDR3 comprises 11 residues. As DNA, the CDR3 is TGCAGCGTTGACTACAGGGACGAGCAGTACTTC. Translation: CSVDYRDEQYF.

The CDR3 region has the DNA TGTGCCAGCATCAACGAGGCTACAGGGAACACTGAAGCTTTCTTT. Its translation: CASINEATGNTEAFF. The J gene is TRBJ1-1, the V gene TRBV6-6; D may be TRBD1 (5 bases). Between the trimmed V and J ends, which lost 7 bases and 1 base, there was a span of 16 bases. Germline lookup yields CDR1 MNHNY and CDR2 SVGAGI (reference sequence). The CDR3 is 15 amino acids.

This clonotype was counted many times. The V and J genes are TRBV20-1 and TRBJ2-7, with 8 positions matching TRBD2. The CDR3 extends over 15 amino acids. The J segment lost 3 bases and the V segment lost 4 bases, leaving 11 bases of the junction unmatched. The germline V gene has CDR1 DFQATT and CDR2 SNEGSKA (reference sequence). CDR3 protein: CSATPGLAGHYEQYF. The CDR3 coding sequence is TGCAGTGCTACCCCCGGACTAGCCGGCCACTACGAGCAGTACTTC.

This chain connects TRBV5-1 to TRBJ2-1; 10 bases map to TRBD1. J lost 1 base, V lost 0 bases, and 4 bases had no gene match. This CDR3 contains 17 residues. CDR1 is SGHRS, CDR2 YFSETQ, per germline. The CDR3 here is CASSLAKGQGSYNEQFF. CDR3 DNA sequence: TGCGCCAGCAGCTTGGCCAAGGGACAGGGGTCCTACAATGAGCAGTTCTTC.

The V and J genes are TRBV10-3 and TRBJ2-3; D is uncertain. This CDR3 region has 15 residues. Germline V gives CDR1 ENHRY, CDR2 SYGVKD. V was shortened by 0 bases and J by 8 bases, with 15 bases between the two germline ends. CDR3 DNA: TGTGCCATCAGTGAGTCCCCAATAACAGACGGTACGCAGTATTTT. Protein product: CAISESPITDGTQYF.

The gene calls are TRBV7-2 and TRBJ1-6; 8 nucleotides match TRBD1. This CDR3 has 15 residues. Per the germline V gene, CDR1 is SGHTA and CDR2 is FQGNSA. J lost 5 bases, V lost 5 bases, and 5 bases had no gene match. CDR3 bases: TGTACCAGCAGCCCGCCGGGACAGGATAATTCACCCCTCCACTTT. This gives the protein CTSSPPGQDNSPLHF.

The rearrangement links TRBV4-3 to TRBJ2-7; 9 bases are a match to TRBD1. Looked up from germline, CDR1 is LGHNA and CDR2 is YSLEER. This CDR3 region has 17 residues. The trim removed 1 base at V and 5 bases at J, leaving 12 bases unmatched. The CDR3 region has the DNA TGCGCCAGCAGCCAAGTTTACGGTGCGGGACAGGGTGACGAGCAGTACTTC. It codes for CASSQVYGAGQGDEQYF.

The CDR3 reads CATSRDRVKTGLGYTF. CDR3 nucleotide sequence: TGTGCCACCAGCAGAGATCGGGTTAAAACAGGGCTTGGCTACACCTTC. V and J are TRBV15 and TRBJ1-2, with D tentatively TRBD1 (6 bases). With 0 bases removed from V and 7 bases from J, the gap between germline ends came to 18 bases. The CDR3 loop spans 16 amino acids. Per the germline V gene, CDR1 is LNHNV and CDR2 is YYDKDF (reference sequence).

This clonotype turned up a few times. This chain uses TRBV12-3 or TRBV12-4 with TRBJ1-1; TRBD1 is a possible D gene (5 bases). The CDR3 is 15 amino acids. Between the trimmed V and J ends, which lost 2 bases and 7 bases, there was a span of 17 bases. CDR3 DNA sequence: TGTGCCAGCAGTTTACAGTACGCGGGGCAGGTTGAAGCTTTCTTT. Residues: CASSLQYAGQVEAFF.

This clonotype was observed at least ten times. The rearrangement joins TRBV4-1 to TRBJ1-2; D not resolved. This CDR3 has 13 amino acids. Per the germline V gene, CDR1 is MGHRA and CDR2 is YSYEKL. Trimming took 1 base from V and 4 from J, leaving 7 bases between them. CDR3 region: CASSQVGPYGYTF. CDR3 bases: TGCGCCAGCAGCCAAGTAGGGCCCTATGGCTACACCTTC.

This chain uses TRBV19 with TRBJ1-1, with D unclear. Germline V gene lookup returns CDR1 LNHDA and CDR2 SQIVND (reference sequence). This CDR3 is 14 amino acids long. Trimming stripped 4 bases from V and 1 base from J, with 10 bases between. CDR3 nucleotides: TGTGCCAGTAGTAGCGGAACGGAGAACACTGAAGCTTTCTTT. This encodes CASSSGTENTEAFF.

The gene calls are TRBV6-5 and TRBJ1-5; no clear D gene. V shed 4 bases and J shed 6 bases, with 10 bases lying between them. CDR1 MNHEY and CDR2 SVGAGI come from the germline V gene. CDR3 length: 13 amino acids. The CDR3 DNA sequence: TGTGCCAGCAGTTTTGACTTAGGTCAGCCCCAGCATTTT. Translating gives CASSFDLGQPQHF.

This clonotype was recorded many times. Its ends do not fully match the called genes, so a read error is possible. The CDR3 bases are TGCGCCAGCAGCCTCACGCGCGGAGAGACCCAGTACTTC. Translating gives CASSLTRGETQYF. The chain joins TRBV5-6 to TRBJ2-5; D is uncertain. This CDR3 contains 13 residues. CDR1 SGHDT and CDR2 YYEEEE come from the germline V gene.

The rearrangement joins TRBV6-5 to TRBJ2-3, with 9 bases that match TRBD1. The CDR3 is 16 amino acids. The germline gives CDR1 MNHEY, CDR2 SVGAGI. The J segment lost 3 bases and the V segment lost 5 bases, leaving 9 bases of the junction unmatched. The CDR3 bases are TGTGCCAGCAGTACCTTGGACAGGGGCGGGACAGATACGCAGTATTTT. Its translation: CASSTLDRGGTDTQYF.

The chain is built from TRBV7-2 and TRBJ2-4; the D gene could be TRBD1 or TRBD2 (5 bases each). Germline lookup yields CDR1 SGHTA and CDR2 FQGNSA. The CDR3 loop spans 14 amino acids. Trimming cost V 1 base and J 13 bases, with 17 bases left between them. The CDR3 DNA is TGTGCCAGCAGCTTAGGGGATAAGGGGTGGGAGCAGTACTTC. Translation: CASSLGDKGWEQYF.

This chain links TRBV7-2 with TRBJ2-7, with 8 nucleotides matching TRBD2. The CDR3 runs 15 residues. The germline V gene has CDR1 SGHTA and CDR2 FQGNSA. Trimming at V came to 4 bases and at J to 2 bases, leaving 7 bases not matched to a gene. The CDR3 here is CASSWASGGPYEQYF. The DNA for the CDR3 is TGTGCCAGCAGCTGGGCGAGCGGGGGCCCCTACGAGCAGTACTTC.